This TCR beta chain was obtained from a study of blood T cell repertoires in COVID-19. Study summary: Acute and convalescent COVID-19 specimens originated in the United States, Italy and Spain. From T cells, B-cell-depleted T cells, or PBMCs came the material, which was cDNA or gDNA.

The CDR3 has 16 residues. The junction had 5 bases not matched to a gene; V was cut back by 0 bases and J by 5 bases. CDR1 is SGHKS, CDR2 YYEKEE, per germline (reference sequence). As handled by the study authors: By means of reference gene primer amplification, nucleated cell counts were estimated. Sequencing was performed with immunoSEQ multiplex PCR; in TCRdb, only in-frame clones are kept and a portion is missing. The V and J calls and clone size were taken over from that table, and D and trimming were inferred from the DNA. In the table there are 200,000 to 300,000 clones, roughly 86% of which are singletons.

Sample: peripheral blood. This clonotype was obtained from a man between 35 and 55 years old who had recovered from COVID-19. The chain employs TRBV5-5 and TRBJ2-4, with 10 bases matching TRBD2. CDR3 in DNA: TGTGCCAGCAGCTTGGAGGCTAGCGGGGGAGAAAACATTCAGTACTTC. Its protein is CASSLEASGGENIQYF.